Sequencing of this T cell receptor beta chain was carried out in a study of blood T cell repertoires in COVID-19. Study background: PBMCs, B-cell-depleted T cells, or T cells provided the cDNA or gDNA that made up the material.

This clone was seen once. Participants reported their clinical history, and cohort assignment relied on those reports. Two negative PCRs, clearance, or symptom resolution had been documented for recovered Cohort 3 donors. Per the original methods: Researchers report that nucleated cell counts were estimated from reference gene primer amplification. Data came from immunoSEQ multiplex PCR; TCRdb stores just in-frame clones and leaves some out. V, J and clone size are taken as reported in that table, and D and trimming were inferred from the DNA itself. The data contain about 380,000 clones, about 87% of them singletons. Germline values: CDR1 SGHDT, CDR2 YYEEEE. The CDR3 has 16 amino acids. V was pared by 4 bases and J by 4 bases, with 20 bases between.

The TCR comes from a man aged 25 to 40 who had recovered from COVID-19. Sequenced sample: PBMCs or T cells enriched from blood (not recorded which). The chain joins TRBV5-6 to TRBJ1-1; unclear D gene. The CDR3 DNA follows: TGTGCCAGCAGCCGGGTAACCGATACTTCTGGCACTGAAGCTTTCTTT. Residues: CASSRVTDTSGTEAFF.